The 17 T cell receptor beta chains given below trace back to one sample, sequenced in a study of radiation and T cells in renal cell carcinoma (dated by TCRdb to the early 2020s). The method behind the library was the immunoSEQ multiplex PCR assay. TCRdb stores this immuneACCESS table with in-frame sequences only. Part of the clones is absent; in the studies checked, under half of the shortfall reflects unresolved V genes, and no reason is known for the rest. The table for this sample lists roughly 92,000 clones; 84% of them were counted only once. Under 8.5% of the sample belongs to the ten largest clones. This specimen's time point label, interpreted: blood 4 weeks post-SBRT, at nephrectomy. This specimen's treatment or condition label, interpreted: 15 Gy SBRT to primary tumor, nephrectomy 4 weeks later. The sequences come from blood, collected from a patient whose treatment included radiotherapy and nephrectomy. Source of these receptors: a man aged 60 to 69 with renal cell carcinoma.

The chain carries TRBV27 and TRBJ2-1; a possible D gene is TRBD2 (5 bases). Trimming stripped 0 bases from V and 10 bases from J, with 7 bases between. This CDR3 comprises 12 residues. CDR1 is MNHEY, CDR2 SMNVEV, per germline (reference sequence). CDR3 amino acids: CASSLSGGEQFF. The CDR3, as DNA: TGTGCCAGCAGTTTATCAGGCGGGGAGCAGTTCTTC.

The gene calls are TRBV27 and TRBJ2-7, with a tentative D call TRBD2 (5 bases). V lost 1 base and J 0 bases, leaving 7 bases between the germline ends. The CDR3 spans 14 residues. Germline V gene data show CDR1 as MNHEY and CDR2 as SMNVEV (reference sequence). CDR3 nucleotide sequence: TGTGCCAGCAGTTTATACGGGGACTCCTACGAGCAGTACTTC. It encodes CASSLYGDSYEQYF.

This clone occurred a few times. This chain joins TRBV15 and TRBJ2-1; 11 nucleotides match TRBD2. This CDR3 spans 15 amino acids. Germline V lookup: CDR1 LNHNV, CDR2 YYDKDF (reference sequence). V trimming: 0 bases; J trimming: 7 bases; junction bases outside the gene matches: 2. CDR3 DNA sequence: TGTGCCACCAGCAGAGATTGGACTAGCGGGAATGAGCAGTTCTTC. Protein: CATSRDWTSGNEQFF. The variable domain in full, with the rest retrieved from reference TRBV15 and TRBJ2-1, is DAMVIQNPRYQVTQFGKPVTLSCSQTLNHNVMYWYQQKSSQAPKLLFHYYDKDFNNEADTPDNFQSRRPNTSFCFLDIRSPGLGDTAMYLCATSRDWTSGNEQFFGPGTRLTVL.

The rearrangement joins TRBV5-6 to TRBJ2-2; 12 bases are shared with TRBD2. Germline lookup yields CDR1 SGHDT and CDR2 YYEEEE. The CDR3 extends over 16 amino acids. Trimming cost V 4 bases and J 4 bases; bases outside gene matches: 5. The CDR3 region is CASSQGTSGFTGELFF. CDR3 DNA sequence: TGTGCCAGCAGCCAAGGGACTAGCGGGTTCACCGGGGAGCTGTTTTTT.

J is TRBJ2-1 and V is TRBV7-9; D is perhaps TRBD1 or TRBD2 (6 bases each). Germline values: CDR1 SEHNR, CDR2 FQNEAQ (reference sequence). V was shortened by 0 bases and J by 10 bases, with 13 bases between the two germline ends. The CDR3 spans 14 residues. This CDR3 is CASSLAGGRNEQFF. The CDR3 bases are TGTGCCAGCAGCTTAGCCGGGGGCCGGAACGAGCAGTTCTTC.

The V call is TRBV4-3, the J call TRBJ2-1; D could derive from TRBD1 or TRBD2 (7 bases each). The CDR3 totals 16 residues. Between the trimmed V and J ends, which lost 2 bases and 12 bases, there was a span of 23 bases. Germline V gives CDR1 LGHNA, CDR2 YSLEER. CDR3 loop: CASSQLGQGGVFGQFF. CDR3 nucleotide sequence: TGCGCCAGCAGCCAATTGGGCCAGGGGGGGGTGTTCGGGCAGTTCTTC.

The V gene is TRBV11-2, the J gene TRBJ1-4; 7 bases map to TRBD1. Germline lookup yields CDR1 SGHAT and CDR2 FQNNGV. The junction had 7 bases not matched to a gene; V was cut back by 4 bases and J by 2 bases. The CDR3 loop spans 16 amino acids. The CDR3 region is CASSSLPGQTNEKLFF. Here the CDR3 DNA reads TGTGCCAGCAGCTCTCTCCCGGGACAGACTAATGAAAAACTGTTTTTT. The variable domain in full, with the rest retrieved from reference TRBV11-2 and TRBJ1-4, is EAGVAQSPRYKIIEKRQSVAFWCNPISGHATLYWYQQILGQGPKLLIQFQNNGVVDDSQLPKDRFSAERLKGVDSTLKIQPAKLEDSAVYLCASSSLPGQTNEKLFFGSGTQLSVL.

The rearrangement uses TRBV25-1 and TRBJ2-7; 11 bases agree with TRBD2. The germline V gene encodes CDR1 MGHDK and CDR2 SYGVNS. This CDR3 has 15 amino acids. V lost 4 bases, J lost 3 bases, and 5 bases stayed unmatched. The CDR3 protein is CASSGTSGSFYEQYF. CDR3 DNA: TGTGCCAGCAGTGGAACTAGCGGGAGTTTCTACGAGCAGTACTTC.

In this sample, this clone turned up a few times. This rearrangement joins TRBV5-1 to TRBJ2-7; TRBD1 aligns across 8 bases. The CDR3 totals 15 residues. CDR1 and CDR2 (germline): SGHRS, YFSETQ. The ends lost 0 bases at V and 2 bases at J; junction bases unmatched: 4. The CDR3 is CASSLGGTGTYEQYF. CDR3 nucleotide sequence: TGCGCCAGCAGCTTGGGGGGGACAGGCACCTACGAGCAGTACTTC.

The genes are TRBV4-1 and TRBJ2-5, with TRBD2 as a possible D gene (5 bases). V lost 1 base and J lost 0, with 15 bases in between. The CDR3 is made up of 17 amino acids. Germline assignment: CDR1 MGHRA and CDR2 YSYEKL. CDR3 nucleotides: TGCGCCAGCAGCCAAGGTAAAAGCGGAGGTTACCAAGAGACCCAGTACTTC. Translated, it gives CASSQGKSGGYQETQYF.

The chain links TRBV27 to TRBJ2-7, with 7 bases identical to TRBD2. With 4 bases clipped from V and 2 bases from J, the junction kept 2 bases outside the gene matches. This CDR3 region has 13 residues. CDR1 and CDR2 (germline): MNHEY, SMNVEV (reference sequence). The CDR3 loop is CASSSSGAYEQYF. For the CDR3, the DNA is TGTGCCAGCAGTTCCAGCGGGGCCTACGAGCAGTACTTC.

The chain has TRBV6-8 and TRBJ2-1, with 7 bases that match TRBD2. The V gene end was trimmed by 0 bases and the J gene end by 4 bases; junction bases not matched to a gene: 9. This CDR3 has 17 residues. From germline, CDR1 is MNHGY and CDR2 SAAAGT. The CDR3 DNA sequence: TGTGCCAGCAGTTACTCGGACCTAGCGGAGATATACAATGAGCAGTTCTTC. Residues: CASSYSDLAEIYNEQFF.

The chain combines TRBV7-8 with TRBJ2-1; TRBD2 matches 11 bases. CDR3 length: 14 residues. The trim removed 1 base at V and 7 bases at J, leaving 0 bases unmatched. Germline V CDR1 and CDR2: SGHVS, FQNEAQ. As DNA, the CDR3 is TGTGCCAGCAGCTTAGGACTAGCGGGAAATGAGCAGTTCTTC. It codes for CASSLGLAGNEQFF.

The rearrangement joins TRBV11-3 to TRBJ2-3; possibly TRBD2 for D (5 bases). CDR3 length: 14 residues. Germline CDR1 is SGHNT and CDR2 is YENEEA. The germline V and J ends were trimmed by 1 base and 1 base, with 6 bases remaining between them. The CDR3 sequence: CASSLGRGTDTQYF. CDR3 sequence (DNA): TGTGCCAGCAGCTTAGGGCGGGGCACAGATACGCAGTATTTT.

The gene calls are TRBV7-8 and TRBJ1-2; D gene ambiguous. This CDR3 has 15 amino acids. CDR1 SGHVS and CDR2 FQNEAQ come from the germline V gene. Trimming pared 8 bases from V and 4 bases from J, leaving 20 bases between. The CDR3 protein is CASAPSGESSYGYTF. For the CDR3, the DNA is TGTGCCAGCGCCCCGTCGGGTGAGAGCAGCTATGGCTACACCTTC.

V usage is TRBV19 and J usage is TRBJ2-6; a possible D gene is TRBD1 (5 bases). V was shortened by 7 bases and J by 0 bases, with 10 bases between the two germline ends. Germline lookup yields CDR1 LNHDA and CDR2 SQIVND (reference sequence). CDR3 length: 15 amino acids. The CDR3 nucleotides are TGTGCCAGTAACCTTGACAGCTCTGGGGCCAACGTCCTGACTTTC. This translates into CASNLDSSGANVLTF.

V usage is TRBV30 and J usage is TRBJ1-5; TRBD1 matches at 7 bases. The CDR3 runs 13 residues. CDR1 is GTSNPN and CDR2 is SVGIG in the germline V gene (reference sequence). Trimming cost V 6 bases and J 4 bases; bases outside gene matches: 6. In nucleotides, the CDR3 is TGTGCCTGCCAGGGGGGGGTAAATCAGCCCCAGCATTTT. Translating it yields CACQGGVNQPQHF. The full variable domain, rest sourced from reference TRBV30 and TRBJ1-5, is SQTIHQWPATLVQPVGSPLSLECTVEGTSNPNLYWYRQAAGRGLQLLFYSVGIGQISSEVPQNLSASRPQDRQFILSSKKLLLSDSGFYLCACQGGVNQPQHFGDGTRLSIL.